The rows below give T cell receptor beta chains drawn from one sample of a study of cytomegalovirus exposure and HLA in healthy donors. Using immunoSEQ multiplex PCR, the repertoire was profiled, and TCRdb retains in-frame clones only, with some absent. The table has roughly 100,000 clones, 55% to 75% seen once; the top ten hold approximately 3%. The material sequenced was PBMCs. The receptor set was obtained from a man aged 60 to 69 in good health and CMV-seronegative. Each CDR3 is given with its conserved first and last residue. The order of the fields is clone size, D gene, V gene, J gene, CDR3 DNA, CDR3 protein. D genes are given only for firm matches. Only part of the rows carry a size: once, few, many, or a class if the clone is expanded.

clone size: NA; D gene: NA; V gene: TRBV27; J gene: TRBJ2-3; CDR3 DNA: TGTGCCAGCAGTTTATTAGGGGGGGTCAGGTTAGATACGCAGTATTTT; CDR3 protein: CASSLLGGVRLDTQYF
clone size: once; D gene: NA; V gene: TRBV5-4; J gene: TRBJ1-2; CDR3 DNA: TGTGCCAGCAGCTTGGCCTTTGGCGTGGGCCGAGCTAACTATGGCTACACCTTC; CDR3 protein: CASSLAFGVGRANYGYTF
clone size: NA; D gene: NA; V gene: TRBV6-1; J gene: TRBJ2-4; CDR3 DNA: TGTGCCAGCAGCTGGGACTCCAATTTTCAGTACTTC; CDR3 protein: CASSWDSNFQYF
clone size: NA; D gene: TRBD1; V gene: TRBV5-6; J gene: TRBJ1-5; CDR3 DNA: TGTGCCAGCAGCCTATACAGGGGGGACGGGTTGTGGCATTTT; CDR3 protein: CASSLYRGDGLWHF
clone size: few; D gene: NA; V gene: TRBV4-1; J gene: TRBJ2-6; CDR3 DNA: TGCGCCAGCAGCCAAGGAGGCGGCGACCTTGTGGCCAACGTCCTGACTTTC; CDR3 protein: CASSQGGGDLVANVLTF
clone size: few; D gene: NA; V gene: TRBV10-3; J gene: TRBJ1-2; CDR3 DNA: TGTGCCATCAGTGCGTCCCGGGACTATGGCTACACCTTC; CDR3 protein: CAISASRDYGYTF
clone size: NA; D gene: TRBD2; V gene: TRBV9; J gene: TRBJ2-7; CDR3 DNA: TGTGCCAGCAGCGTAGGACCGGGAGGGATTTCCTACGAGCAGTACTTC; CDR3 protein: CASSVGPGGISYEQYF
clone size: NA; D gene: NA; V gene: TRBV28; J gene: TRBJ1-5; CDR3 DNA: TGTGCCAGCAGTTTAGTGAGCGAGGGCACTAGCAATCAGCCCCAGCATTTT; CDR3 protein: CASSLVSEGTSNQPQHF
clone size: NA; D gene: NA; V gene: TRBV5-8; J gene: TRBJ1-5; CDR3 DNA: TGTGCCAGCAGCTTGGCCTTAGGGGTTAGCAATCAGCCCCAGCATTTT; CDR3 protein: CASSLALGVSNQPQHF
clone size: few; D gene: TRBD1; V gene: TRBV6-1; J gene: TRBJ2-7; CDR3 DNA: TGTGCCAGCAGTGCTCCCGGACAGGGCGGTTTCGAGCAGTACTTC; CDR3 protein: CASSAPGQGGFEQYF
clone size: NA; D gene: NA; V gene: TRBV2; J gene: TRBJ2-1; CDR3 DNA: TGTGCCAGCAGTTCTTTGCGGGACGGTGAGCAGTTCTTC; CDR3 protein: CASSSLRDGEQFF
clone size: NA; D gene: TRBD1; V gene: TRBV6-1; J gene: TRBJ1-2; CDR3 DNA: TGTGCCAGCAGTCGGACAGGGTCTAACTATGGCTACACCTTC; CDR3 protein: CASSRTGSNYGYTF
clone size: NA; D gene: TRBD2; V gene: TRBV30; J gene: TRBJ2-2; CDR3 DNA: TGTGCCCGACTAGCGGGAGGGACCAACACCGGGGAGCTGTTTTTT; CDR3 protein: CARLAGGTNTGELFF
clone size: NA; D gene: NA; V gene: TRBV19; J gene: TRBJ2-7; CDR3 DNA: TGTGCCAGTAGTCTCCGGGACACTTCCTACGAGCAGTACTTC; CDR3 protein: CASSLRDTSYEQYF
clone size: NA; D gene: NA; V gene: TRBV30; J gene: TRBJ2-7; CDR3 DNA: TGTGCCTGGAGTCAAGCGGGCCCCTACGAGCAGTACTTC; CDR3 protein: CAWSQAGPYEQYF
clone size: NA; D gene: NA; V gene: TRBV28; J gene: TRBJ1-6; CDR3 DNA: TGTGCCAGCAGTTACAGGAGATCACCCCTCCACTTT; CDR3 protein: CASSYRRSPLHF
clone size: once; D gene: TRBD1; V gene: TRBV9; J gene: TRBJ2-5; CDR3 DNA: TGTGCCAGCAGCAAAACAGTCCCGGGACAGGGGGCTCAAGAGACCCAGTACTTC; CDR3 protein: CASSKTVPGQGAQETQYF
clone size: NA; D gene: TRBD1; V gene: TRBV11-2; J gene: TRBJ2-2; CDR3 DNA: TGTGCCAGCAGCTTAGTAGCAGGGGGCGGCTTCACCGGGGAGCTGTTTTTT; CDR3 protein: CASSLVAGGGFTGELFF
clone size: once; D gene: TRBD1; V gene: TRBV9; J gene: TRBJ2-5; CDR3 DNA: TGTGCCAGCAGCGGCAGGTGTCACCTACGGGACAGGGGGCCGAGGAGCCAAGAGACCCAGTACTTC; CDR3 protein: CASSGRCHLRDRGPRSQETQYF
clone size: NA; D gene: TRBD2; V gene: TRBV25-1; J gene: TRBJ2-7; CDR3 DNA: TGTGCCAGCAGTGCAGGTTGGGGGAGGGAGTTGGAAGAGCAGTACTTC; CDR3 protein: CASSAGWGRELEEQYF